The rows below give T cell receptor beta chains drawn from one sample of a study of shared clonotypes between healthy human individuals. Some clones are missing from TCRdb's copy, which holds only in-frame ones; the method was immunoSEQ multiplex PCR. The sample lists about half a million clones; roughly 80% were seen once. The sequencing input was PBMCs. The receptors come from a woman aged 35 to 49 in good health. Some clones in this sample may be carry-over from other donors' samples. The CDR3 runs from the conserved cysteine through the conserved F or W. D genes are given only for firm matches. The size of a clone is reported for some rows only, either as once, few or many, or as a class for expanded clones.

d_gene	abundance	j_gene	v_gene	CDR3nt	CDR3aa
TRBD1	NA	TRBJ1-2	TRBV27	TGTGCCAGCAGTCCAACGGACAGGGGTGGCTATGGCTACACCTTC	CASSPTDRGGYGYTF
NA	NA	TRBJ2-7	TRBV7-9	TGTGCCAGCAGCCCCCGGGGACACGAGCAGTACTTC	CASSPRGHEQYF
NA	few	TRBJ1-1	TRBV27	TGTGCCAGCAGTTTAGATGGGGCCGGGCGGACTGAAGCTTTCTTT	CASSLDGAGRTEAFF
NA	once	TRBJ2-5	TRBV27	TGTGCCAGTCGGCTCGGGCACCTAGTAAAGACCCAGTACTTC	CASRLGHLVKTQYF
NA	NA	TRBJ2-1	TRBV28	TGTGCCAGCAGTTCTGTAACGGGTGAGGGCTACAATGAGCAGTTCTTC	CASSSVTGEGYNEQFF
NA	NA	TRBJ2-1	TRBV19	TGTGCCAGTAGACCGACAGTGACCGGCAATGAGCAGTTCTTC	CASRPTVTGNEQFF
NA	NA	TRBJ1-5	TRBV30	TGTGCCTGGAGTGCCGTGACACTAAATCAGCCCCAGCATTTT	CAWSAVTLNQPQHF
NA	NA	TRBJ2-7	TRBV2	TGTGCCAGCAGTGAAGGGAATTCCTACGAGCAGTACTTC	CASSEGNSYEQYF
NA	once	TRBJ2-7	TRBV7-9	TGTGCCAGCAGCCTTCGGACAACCGGACCCTACGAGCAGTACTTC	CASSLRTTGPYEQYF
TRBD2	NA	TRBJ2-7	TRBV5-4	TGTGCCAGCAGCTTGGCCGGAGCTAGCGGGAGGGAGCAGTACTTC	CASSLAGASGREQYF
TRBD2	NA	TRBJ2-1	TRBV5-1	TGCGCCAGCAGCTTGGTAAAAGCGGGAGGGTCGTACGACAATGAGCAGTTCTTC	CASSLVKAGGSYDNEQFF
NA	NA	TRBJ2-7	TRBV7-2	TGTGCCAGCAGCCCCCTTCGCGGAGGGGCTTGGGAGCAGTACTTC	CASSPLRGGAWEQYF
TRBD1	NA	TRBJ2-1	TRBV11-2	TGTGCCAGCAGCTCCGACAGGGCCGGTGAGCAGTTCTTC	CASSSDRAGEQFF
NA	NA	TRBJ1-1	TRBV29-1	TGCAGCGTTGGCGGGGCAGCTGAAGCTTTCTTT	CSVGGAAEAFF
NA	NA	TRBJ1-3	TRBV28	TGTGCCAGCAATAATCCGACAGGAATTGGAAACACCATATATTTT	CASNNPTGIGNTIYF
TRBD1	NA	TRBJ1-2	TRBV2	TGTGCCAGCACAGGGGGCGATGGCTACACCTTC	CASTGGDGYTF
NA	few	TRBJ2-3	TRBV29-1	TGCAGCGGGGCGACGAACAGGAGAGGAGATACGCAGTATTTT	CSGATNRRGDTQYF
NA	NA	TRBJ2-7	TRBV5-1	TGCGCCAGCAGCTTCGAACAGGGAAGTCCCAAGCAGTACTTC	CASSFEQGSPKQYF
TRBD1	NA	TRBJ1-2	TRBV2	TGTGCCAGCTTGCTGGACAGGTCGTATGGCTACACCTTC	CASLLDRSYGYTF
NA	NA	TRBJ1-3	TRBV7-3	TGTGCCAGCAGCTCAGGGGCAGGGACCTCTGGAAACACCATATATTTT	CASSSGAGTSGNTIYF
NA	NA	TRBJ2-1	TRBV28	TGTGCCAGCAGTGGACTTGGCGGAAGCTACAATGAGCAGTTCTTC	CASSGLGGSYNEQFF
NA	many	TRBJ1-5	TRBV2	TGTGCCGCCGGGGCAAATAGCAATCAGCCCCAGCATTTT	CAAGANSNQPQHF
NA	NA	TRBJ1-1	TRBV4-1	TGCGCCAGCAGCCCGCCCCAGGGGTTGCTCACTGAAGCTTTCTTT	CASSPPQGLLTEAFF
TRBD2	NA	TRBJ2-3	TRBV11-2	TGTGCCAGCAGCCAAGCGGGAGGTAGCACAGATACGCAGTATTTT	CASSQAGGSTDTQYF
NA	NA	TRBJ2-1	TRBV29-1	TGCAGCGTCCTAGGGAATGAGCAGTTCTTC	CSVLGNEQFF
NA	NA	TRBJ1-4	TRBV2	TGTGCCAGCAGTGTCAACAGTCTAAATGTAAAACTGTTTTTT	CASSVNSLNVKLFF
NA	few	TRBJ2-5	TRBV14	TGTGCCAGCAGCCAAGATCTACCACAGGGGACCCAGTACTTC	CASSQDLPQGTQYF
TRBD1	few	TRBJ1-2	TRBV5-1	TGCGCCAGCAGGAATGACAGGGAAGCTTCCACTGCCACCTTC	CASRNDREASTATF
NA	NA	TRBJ2-7	TRBV19	TGTGCCAGTATGGGGACATCCTACGAGCAGTACTTC	CASMGTSYEQYF
TRBD1	NA	TRBJ1-5	TRBV18	TGTGCCAGCTCACCACTCGGGACAGTCAATCAGCCCCAGCATTTT	CASSPLGTVNQPQHF
TRBD1	NA	TRBJ1-4	TRBV5-1	TGCGCCAGCAGTCGGACAGGGGGGAATAATGAAAAACTGTTTTTT	CASSRTGGNNEKLFF